Shown below are 11 T cell receptor beta chains from a single sample sequenced in a study of shared clonotypes between healthy human individuals. TCRdb's copy holds only in-frame clones and misses some; the assay was immunoSEQ multiplex PCR. There are around 2.1 million clones in the sample; approximately 96% occur only once, and approximately 0.13% lies in the top ten. The sample comprised naive CD4+ T cells sorted from blood. Indicated subset: CD45RA+ positively selected. The receptors were sampled from a young man in good health.

This chain joins TRBV10-3 and TRBJ1-5, with D uncertain. The ends were cut back, 8 bases at V and 5 bases at J, with 7 bases in the middle. Germline V gives CDR1 ENHRY, CDR2 SYGVKD. The CDR3 consists of 11 residues. The CDR3 nucleotides are TGTGCCATCGGGATAGATCAGCCCCAGCATTTT. Protein sequence: CAIGIDQPQHF.

The chain couples TRBV9 to TRBJ2-7, with 7 bases aligning to TRBD1. This CDR3 has 17 amino acids. Trimming cost V 0 bases and J 1 base; bases outside gene matches: 10. CDR1 is SGDLS and CDR2 is YYNGEE in the germline V gene. The CDR3 region has the DNA TGTGCCAGCAGCGTAGGAGGGGGCTCCGGGATTTCCTACGAGCAGTACTTC. It specifies CASSVGGGSGISYEQYF.

About this clone: The identical CDR3 is also encoded by other nucleotide sequences in the sample. The V gene is TRBV5-4, the J gene TRBJ2-3; maybe TRBD2 (7 bases). The CDR3 is made up of 15 amino acids. V lost 0 bases and J lost 4, with 12 bases in between. Germline assignment: CDR1 SGHNT and CDR2 YYREEE (reference sequence). CDR3 region: CASSLDGGAADTQYF. CDR3 nucleotides: TGTGCCAGCAGCTTGGATGGGGGGGCAGCAGATACGCAGTATTTT. Based on the CDR3 plus reference TRBV5-4 and TRBJ2-3, the full variable domain is ETGVTQSPTHLIKTRGQQVTLRCSSQSGHNTVSWYQQALGQGPQFIFQYYREEENGRGNFPPRFSGLQFPNYSSELNVNALELDDSALYLCASSLDGGAADTQYFGPGTRLTVL.

The chain carries TRBV7-8 and TRBJ2-7; 8 positions match TRBD1. Trimming took 10 bases from V and 2 from J; bases not matched to a gene: 4. This CDR3 is 12 amino acids long. Germline V CDR1 and CDR2: SGHVS, FQNEAQ. CDR3 in DNA: TGTGCCACTTCGGACAGGGCCTACGAGCAGTACTTC. It yields the protein CATSDRAYEQYF.

The rearrangement joins TRBV6-6 to TRBJ1-5, with a weak D call TRBD1 (5 bases). CDR3 length equals 12 residues. The V and J ends lost 8 bases and 7 bases respectively, with 12 bases between them. CDR1 and CDR2 from the germline V gene are MNHNY and SVGAGI (reference sequence). The CDR3 bases are TGTGCCAGCCCATTGGGGGAGCAGCCCCAGCATTTT. It translates to CASPLGEQPQHF.

V is TRBV10-3 and J is TRBJ2-5; no clear D gene. The CDR3 contains 12 residues. Trimming shortened V by 3 bases and J by 3 bases, and 5 bases separated the two germline ends. In germline, CDR1 is ENHRY, CDR2 SYGVKD. CDR3 nucleotides: TGTGCCATCAGTGAACTAAAAGAGACCCAGTACTTC. Translated: CAISELKETQYF.

The chain joins TRBV4-2 to TRBJ1-4; D gene uncertain. The CDR3 contains 11 residues. Germline V gene data show CDR1 as LGHNA and CDR2 as YNFKEQ. Trimming removed 4 bases at V and 4 bases at J, with 1 base between. The CDR3 region has the DNA TGTGCCAGCAGCCTTAATGAAAAACTGTTTTTT. Translating gives CASSLNEKLFF.

The chain uses TRBV4-1 and TRBJ2-5; 7 nucleotides align to TRBD2. The CDR3 runs to 15 residues. Germline V gene lookup returns CDR1 MGHRA and CDR2 YSYEKL. J lost 2 bases, V lost 8 bases, and 11 bases had no gene match. CDR3 residues: CASQKAGTSQETQYF. The CDR3 bases are TGCGCCAGCCAGAAAGCGGGGACCTCACAAGAGACCCAGTACTTC.

The V gene is TRBV5-4, the J gene TRBJ2-7; possible D gene TRBD1, 6 bases. Germline CDR1 is SGHNT and CDR2 is YYREEE (reference sequence). V shed 4 bases and J shed 2 bases, with 10 bases lying between them. This CDR3 contains 13 residues. CDR3 amino acids: CASSQTGPYEQYF. CDR3 sequence (DNA): TGTGCCAGCAGCCAGACAGGCCCCTACGAGCAGTACTTC.

The genes are TRBV6-1 and TRBJ1-1; D is undetermined. The germline gives CDR1 MNHNS, CDR2 SASEGT. Trimming pared 6 bases from V and 5 bases from J, leaving 10 bases between. The CDR3 is made up of 12 amino acids. CDR3 coding DNA: TGTGCCAGCAGCTGGGGATGGACTGAAGCTTTCTTT. It encodes CASSWGWTEAFF.

The V call is TRBV5-1, the J call TRBJ1-1; D gene ambiguous. CDR1 and CDR2 from the germline V gene are SGHRS and YFSETQ. V lost 5 bases to trimming and J lost 1 base, with 15 bases between them. CDR3 length: 15 residues. The CDR3 region is CASRPSSGGNTEAFF. The CDR3 nucleotides are TGCGCCAGCAGACCATCCTCGGGAGGGAACACTGAAGCTTTCTTT.